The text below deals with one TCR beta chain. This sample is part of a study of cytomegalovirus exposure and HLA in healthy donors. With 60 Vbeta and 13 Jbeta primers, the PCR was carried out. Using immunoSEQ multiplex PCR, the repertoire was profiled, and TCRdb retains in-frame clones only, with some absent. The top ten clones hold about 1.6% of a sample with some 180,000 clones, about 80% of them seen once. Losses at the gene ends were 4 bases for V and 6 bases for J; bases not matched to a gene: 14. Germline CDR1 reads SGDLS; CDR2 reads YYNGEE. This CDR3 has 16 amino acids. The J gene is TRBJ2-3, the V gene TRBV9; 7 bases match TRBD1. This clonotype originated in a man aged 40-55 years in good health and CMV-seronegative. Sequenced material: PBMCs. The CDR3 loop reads CASSTGTAPPADTQYF. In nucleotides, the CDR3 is TGTGCCAGCAGCACTGGGACAGCACCTCCCGCGGATACGCAGTATTTT.